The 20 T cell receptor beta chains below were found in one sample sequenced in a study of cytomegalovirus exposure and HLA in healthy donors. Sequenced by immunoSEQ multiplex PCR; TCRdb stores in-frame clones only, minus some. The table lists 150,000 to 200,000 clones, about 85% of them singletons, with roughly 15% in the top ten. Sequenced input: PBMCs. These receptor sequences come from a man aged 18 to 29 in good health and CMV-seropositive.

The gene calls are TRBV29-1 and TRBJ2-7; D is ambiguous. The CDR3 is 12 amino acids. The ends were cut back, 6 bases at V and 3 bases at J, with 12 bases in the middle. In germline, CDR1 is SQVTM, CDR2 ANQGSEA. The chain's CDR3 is CSVRPRVYEQYF. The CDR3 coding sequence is TGCAGCGTACGTCCTCGGGTCTACGAGCAGTACTTC.

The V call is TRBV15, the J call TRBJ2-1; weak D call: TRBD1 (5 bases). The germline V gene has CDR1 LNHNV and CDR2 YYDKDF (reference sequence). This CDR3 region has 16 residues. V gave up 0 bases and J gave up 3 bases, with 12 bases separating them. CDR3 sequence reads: CATSRDRAGRYNEQFF. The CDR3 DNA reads TGTGCCACCAGCAGAGATAGGGCAGGGCGCTACAATGAGCAGTTCTTC.

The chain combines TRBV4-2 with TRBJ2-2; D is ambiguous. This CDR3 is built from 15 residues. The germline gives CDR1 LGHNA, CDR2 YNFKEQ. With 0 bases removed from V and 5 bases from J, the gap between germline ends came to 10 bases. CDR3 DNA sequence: TGTGCCAGCAGCCAAGACCCTACTATTACCGGGGAGCTGTTTTTT. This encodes CASSQDPTITGELFF.

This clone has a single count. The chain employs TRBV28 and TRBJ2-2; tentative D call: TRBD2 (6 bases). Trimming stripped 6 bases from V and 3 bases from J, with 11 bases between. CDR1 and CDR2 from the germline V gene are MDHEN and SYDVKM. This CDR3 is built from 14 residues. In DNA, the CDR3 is TGTGCCAGCAGCCCTAGCGACTACACCGGGGAGCTGTTTTTT. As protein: CASSPSDYTGELFF.

The CDR3 here is CASGHLARYEQYF. The CDR3 bases are TGTGCCAGCGGACACCTCGCTAGGTACGAGCAGTACTTC. V gene TRBV14 combines with J gene TRBJ2-7, with D maybe TRBD1 (5 bases). In germline, CDR1 is SGHDN, CDR2 FVKESK. V was pared by 8 bases and J by 4 bases, with 15 bases between. The CDR3 loop spans 13 amino acids.

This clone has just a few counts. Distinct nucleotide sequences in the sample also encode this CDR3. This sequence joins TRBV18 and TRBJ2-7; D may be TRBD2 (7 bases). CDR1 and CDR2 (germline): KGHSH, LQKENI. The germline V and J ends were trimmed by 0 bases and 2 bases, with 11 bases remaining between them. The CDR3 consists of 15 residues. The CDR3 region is CASSPPRGGPYEQYF. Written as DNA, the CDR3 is TGTGCCAGCTCACCACCGAGGGGGGGCCCCTACGAGCAGTACTTC.

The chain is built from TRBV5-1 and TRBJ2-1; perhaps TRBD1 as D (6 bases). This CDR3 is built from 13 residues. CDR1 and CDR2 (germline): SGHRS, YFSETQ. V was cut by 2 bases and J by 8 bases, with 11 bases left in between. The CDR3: CASSLGGGDEQFF. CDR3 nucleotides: TGCGCCAGCAGCTTAGGGGGTGGGGATGAGCAGTTCTTC.

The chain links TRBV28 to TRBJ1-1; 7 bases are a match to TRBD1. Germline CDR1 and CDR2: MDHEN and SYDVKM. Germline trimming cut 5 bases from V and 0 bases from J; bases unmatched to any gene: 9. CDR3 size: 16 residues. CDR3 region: CASSVYRGAMNTEAFF. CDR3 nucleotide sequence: TGTGCCAGCAGTGTCTACAGGGGAGCTATGAACACTGAAGCTTTCTTT.

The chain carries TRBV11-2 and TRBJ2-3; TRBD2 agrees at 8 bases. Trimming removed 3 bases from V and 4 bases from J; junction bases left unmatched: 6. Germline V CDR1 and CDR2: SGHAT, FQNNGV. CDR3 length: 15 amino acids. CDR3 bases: TGTGCCAGCAGCTTTTCGGGAGGGGGGGCAGATACGCAGTATTTT. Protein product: CASSFSGGGADTQYF.

CDR3 nucleotides: TGTGCCAGCGCTACAGGACCGACACCGAACACTGAAGCTTTCTTT. Translated, it gives CASATGPTPNTEAFF. The chain joins TRBV9 to TRBJ1-1; D may be TRBD1 (5 bases). The CDR3 totals 15 residues. The ends were cut back, 7 bases at V and 1 base at J, with 17 bases in the middle. Per the germline V gene, CDR1 is SGDLS and CDR2 is YYNGEE.

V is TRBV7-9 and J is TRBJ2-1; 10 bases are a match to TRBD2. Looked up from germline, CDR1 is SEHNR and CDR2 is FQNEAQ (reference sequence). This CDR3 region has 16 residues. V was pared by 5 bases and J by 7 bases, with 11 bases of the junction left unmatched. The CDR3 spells CASSPSSGSGWNEQFF. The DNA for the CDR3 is TGTGCCAGCAGCCCTTCTAGCGGGAGCGGTTGGAATGAGCAGTTCTTC.

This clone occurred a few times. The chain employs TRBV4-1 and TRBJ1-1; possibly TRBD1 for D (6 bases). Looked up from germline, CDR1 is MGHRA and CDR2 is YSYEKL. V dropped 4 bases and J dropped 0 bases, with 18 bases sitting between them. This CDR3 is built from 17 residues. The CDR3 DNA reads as TGCGCCAGCAGCCCGAGAAGAACGGACAGACTGAACACTGAAGCTTTCTTT. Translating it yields CASSPRRTDRLNTEAFF.

The CDR3 protein is CATSGHRADRNEQYF. DNA for the CDR3: TGTGCCACCAGCGGCCACAGGGCGGATAGAAACGAGCAGTACTTC. The rearrangement links TRBV15 to TRBJ2-7, with D maybe TRBD1 (6 bases). The CDR3 is made up of 15 amino acids. Trimming took off 5 bases at V and 5 bases at J, with 19 bases between the two ends. Germline V lookup: CDR1 LNHNV, CDR2 YYDKDF (reference sequence).

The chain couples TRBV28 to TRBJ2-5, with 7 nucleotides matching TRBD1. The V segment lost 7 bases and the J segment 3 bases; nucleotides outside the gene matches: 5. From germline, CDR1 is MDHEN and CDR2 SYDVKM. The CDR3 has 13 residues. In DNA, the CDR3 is TGTGCCAGCAAAACCGACAGGGAAGAGACCCAGTACTTC. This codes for CASKTDREETQYF. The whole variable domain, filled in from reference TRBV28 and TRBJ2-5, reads DVKVTQSSRYLVKRTGEKVFLECVQDMDHENMFWYRQDPGLGLRLIYFSYDVKMKEKGDIPEGYSVSREKKERFSLILESASTNQTSMYLCASKTDREETQYFGPGTRLLVL.

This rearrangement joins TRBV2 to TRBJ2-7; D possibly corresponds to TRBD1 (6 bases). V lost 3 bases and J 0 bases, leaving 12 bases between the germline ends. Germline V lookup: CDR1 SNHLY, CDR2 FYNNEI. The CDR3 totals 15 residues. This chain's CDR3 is CASSDPGQNSYEQYF. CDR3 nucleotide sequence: TGTGCCAGCAGTGACCCCGGACAGAACTCCTACGAGCAGTACTTC.

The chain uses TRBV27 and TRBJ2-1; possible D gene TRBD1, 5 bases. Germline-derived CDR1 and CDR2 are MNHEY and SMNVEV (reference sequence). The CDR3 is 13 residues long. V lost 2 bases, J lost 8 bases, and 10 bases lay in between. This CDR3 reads CASSLKGLDEQFF. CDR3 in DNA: TGTGCCAGCAGTTTAAAGGGGCTGGATGAGCAGTTCTTC.

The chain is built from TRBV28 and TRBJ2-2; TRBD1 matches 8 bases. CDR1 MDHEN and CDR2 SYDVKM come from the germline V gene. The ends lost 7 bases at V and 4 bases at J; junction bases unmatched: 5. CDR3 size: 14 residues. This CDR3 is CASTRQGFTGELFF. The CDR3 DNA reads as TGTGCCAGCACCCGACAGGGGTTCACCGGGGAGCTGTTTTTT. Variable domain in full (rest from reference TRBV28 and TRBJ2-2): DVKVTQSSRYLVKRTGEKVFLECVQDMDHENMFWYRQDPGLGLRLIYFSYDVKMKEKGDIPEGYSVSREKKERFSLILESASTNQTSMYLCASTRQGFTGELFFGEGSRLTVL.

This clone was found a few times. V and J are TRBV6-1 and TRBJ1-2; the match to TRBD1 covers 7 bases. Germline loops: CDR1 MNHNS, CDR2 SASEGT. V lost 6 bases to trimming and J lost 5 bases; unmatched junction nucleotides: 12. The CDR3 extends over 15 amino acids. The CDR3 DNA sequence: TGTGCCAGCAGACAAGCTAGGGGGCGCGGGTATGGCTACACCTTC. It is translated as CASRQARGRGYGYTF.

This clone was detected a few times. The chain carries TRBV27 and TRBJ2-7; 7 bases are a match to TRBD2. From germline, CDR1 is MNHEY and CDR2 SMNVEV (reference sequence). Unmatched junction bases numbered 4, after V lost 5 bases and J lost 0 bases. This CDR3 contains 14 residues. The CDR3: CASSATSVSYEQYF. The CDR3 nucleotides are TGTGCCAGCAGTGCCACTAGCGTCTCCTACGAGCAGTACTTC.

In nucleotides, the CDR3 is TGCGCCAGCCTAATTGGGCCGAACACTGAAGCTTTCTTT. It yields the protein CASLIGPNTEAFF. The chain links TRBV5-1 to TRBJ1-1; D not resolved. The ends were cut back, 7 bases at V and 1 base at J, with 11 bases in the middle. The CDR3 consists of 13 residues. CDR1 and CDR2 (germline): SGHRS, YFSETQ.